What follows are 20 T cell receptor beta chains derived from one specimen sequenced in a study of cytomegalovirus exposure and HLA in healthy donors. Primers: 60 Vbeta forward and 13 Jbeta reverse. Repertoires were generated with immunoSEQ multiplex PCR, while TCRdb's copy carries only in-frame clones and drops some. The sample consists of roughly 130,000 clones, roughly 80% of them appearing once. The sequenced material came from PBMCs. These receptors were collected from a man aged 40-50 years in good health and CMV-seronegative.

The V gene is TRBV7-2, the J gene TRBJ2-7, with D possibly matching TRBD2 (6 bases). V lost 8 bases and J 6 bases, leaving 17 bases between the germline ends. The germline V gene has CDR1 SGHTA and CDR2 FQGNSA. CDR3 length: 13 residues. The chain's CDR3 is CASGTGVGREQYF. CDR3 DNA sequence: TGTGCCAGCGGAACGGGGGTTGGACGCGAGCAGTACTTC.

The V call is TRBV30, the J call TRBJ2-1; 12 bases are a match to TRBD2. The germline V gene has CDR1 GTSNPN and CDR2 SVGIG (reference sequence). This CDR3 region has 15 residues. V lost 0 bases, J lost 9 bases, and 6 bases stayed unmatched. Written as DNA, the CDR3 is TGTGCCTGGAGTGTACAGTCTAGCGGGAGGGGTGAGCAGTTCTTC. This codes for CAWSVQSSGRGEQFF.

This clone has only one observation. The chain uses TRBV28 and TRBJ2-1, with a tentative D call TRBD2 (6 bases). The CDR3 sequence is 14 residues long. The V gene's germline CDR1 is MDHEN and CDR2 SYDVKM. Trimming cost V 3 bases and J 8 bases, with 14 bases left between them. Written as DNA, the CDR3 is TGTGCCAGCAGTTTTAGCGGTGCGGTTGATGAGCAGTTCTTC. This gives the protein CASSFSGAVDEQFF.

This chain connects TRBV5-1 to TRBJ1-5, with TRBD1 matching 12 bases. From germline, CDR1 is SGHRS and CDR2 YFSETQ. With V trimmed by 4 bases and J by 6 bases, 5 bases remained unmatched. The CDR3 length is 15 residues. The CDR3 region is CASSPGTGGRQPQHF. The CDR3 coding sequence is TGCGCCAGCAGCCCGGGGACAGGGGGCCGTCAGCCCCAGCATTTT.

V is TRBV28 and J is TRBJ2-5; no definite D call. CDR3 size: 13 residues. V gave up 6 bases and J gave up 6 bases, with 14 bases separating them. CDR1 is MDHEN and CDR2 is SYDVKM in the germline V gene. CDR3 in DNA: TGTGCCAGCAGCCAAGAGTTACAGAAGACCCAGTACTTC. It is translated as CASSQELQKTQYF.

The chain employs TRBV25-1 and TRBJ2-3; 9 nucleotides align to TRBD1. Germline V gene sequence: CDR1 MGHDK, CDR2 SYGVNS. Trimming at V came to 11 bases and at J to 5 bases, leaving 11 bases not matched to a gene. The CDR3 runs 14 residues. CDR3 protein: CASRQGGSGDTQYF. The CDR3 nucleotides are TGTGCCTCAAGACAGGGGGGTTCGGGAGATACGCAGTATTTT.

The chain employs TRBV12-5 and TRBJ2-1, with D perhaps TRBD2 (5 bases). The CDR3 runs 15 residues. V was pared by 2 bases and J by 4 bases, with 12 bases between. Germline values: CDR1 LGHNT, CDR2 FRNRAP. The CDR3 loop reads CASGLMLADYNEQFF. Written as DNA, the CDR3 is TGTGCTAGTGGTTTGATGCTAGCAGATTACAATGAGCAGTTCTTC.

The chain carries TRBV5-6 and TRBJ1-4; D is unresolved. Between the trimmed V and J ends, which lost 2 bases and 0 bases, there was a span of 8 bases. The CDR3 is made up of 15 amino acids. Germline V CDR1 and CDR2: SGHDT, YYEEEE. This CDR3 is CASSFDTATNEKLFF. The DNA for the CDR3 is TGTGCCAGCAGCTTTGATACTGCAACTAATGAAAAACTGTTTTTT.

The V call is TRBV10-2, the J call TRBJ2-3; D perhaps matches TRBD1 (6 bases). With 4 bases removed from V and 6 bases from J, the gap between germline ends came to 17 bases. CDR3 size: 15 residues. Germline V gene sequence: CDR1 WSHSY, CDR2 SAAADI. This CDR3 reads CASSVRTAPQDTQYF. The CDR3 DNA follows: TGCGCCAGCAGTGTTAGGACAGCCCCACAGGATACGCAGTATTTT.

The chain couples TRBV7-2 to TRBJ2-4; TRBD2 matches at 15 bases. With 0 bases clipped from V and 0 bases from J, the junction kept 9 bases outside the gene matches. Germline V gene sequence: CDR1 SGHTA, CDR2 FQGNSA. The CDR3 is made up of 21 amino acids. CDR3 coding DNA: TGTGCCAGCAGCTTAGCGGGACTAGCGGGGGGACCCAAACTAGCCAAAAACATTCAGTACTTC. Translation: CASSLAGLAGGPKLAKNIQYF.

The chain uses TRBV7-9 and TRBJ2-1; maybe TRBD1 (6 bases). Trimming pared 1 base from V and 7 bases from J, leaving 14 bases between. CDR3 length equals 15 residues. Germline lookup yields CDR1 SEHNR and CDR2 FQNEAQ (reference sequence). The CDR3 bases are TGTGCCAGCAGCTTAGTAGGGTTGGGGACAAATGAGCAGTTCTTC. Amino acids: CASSLVGLGTNEQFF.

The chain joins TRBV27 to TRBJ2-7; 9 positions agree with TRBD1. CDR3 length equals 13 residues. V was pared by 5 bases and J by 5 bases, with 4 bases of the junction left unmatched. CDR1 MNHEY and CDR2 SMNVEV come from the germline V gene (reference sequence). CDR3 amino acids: CASSPRTGDEQYF. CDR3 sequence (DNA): TGTGCCAGCAGTCCTCGGACAGGGGACGAGCAGTACTTC.

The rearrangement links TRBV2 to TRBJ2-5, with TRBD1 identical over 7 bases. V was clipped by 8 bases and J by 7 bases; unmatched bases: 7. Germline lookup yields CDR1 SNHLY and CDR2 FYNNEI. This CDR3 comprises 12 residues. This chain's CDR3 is CASAQGLGTQYF. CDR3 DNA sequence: TGTGCCAGCGCACAGGGGCTTGGGACCCAGTACTTC.

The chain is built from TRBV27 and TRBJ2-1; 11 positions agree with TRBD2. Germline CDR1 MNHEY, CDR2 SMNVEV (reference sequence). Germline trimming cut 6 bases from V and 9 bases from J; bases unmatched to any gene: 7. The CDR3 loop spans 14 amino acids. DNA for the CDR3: TGTGCCAGCAGCCCGACTAGCGGGGAGGCTGAGCAGTTCTTC. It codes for CASSPTSGEAEQFF.

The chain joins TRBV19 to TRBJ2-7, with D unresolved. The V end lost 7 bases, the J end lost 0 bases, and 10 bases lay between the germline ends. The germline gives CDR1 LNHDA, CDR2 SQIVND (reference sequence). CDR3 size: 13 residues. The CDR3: CASNRGGSYEQYF. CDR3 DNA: TGTGCCAGTAACCGCGGTGGCTCCTACGAGCAGTACTTC.

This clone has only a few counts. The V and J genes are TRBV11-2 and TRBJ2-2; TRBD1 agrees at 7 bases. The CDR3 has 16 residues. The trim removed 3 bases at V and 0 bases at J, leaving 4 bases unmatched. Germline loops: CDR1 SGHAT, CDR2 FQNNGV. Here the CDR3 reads CASSFYRGPNTGELFF. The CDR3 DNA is TGTGCCAGCAGCTTTTACAGGGGCCCGAACACCGGGGAGCTGTTTTTT. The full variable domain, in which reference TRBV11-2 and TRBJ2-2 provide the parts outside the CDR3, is EAGVAQSPRYKIIEKRQSVAFWCNPISGHATLYWYQQILGQGPKLLIQFQNNGVVDDSQLPKDRFSAERLKGVDSTLKIQPAKLEDSAVYLCASSFYRGPNTGELFFGEGSRLTVL.

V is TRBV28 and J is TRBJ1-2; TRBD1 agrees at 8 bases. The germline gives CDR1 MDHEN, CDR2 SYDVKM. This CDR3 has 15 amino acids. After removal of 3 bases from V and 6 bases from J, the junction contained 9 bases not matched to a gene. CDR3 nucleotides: TGTGCCAGCAGTTTGTCGGACAGGGTAGTTCATGGCTACACCTTC. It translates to CASSLSDRVVHGYTF.

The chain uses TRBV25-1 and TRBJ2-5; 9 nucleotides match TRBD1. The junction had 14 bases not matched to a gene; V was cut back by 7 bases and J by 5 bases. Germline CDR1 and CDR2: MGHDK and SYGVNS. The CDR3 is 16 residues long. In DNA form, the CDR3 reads TGTGCCAGCACGGGGACAGGGCCTCCCGCCATGGAGACCCAGTACTTC. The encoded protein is CASTGTGPPAMETQYF.

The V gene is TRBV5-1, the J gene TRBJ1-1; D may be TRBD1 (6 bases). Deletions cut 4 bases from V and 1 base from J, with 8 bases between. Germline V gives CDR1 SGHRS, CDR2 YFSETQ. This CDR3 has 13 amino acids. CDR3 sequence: CASSTTGNTEAFF. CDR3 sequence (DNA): TGCGCCAGCAGCACGACAGGGAACACTGAAGCTTTCTTT.

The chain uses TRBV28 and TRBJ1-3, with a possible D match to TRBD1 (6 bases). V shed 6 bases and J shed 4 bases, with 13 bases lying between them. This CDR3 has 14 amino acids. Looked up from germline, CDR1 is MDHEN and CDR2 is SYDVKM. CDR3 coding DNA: TGTGCCAGCAGGGCCCAGGGGTCCGGAAACACCATATATTTT. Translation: CASRAQGSGNTIYF.